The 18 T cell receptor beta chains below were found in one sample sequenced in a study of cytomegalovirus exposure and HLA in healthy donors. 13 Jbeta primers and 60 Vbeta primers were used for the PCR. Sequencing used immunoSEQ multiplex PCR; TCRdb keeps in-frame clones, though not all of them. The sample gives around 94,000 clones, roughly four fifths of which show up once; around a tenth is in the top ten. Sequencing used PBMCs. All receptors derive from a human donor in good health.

The CDR3 nucleotides read TGTGCCAGCAGCGTGGGACTATCATACTACGAGCAGTACTTC. Translating it yields CASSVGLSYYEQYF. The genes are TRBV5-4 and TRBJ2-7; the match to TRBD2 covers 7 bases. Trimming cost V 4 bases and J 3 bases; bases outside gene matches: 7. The CDR3 covers 14 residues. Germline CDR1 SGHNT, CDR2 YYREEE (reference sequence).

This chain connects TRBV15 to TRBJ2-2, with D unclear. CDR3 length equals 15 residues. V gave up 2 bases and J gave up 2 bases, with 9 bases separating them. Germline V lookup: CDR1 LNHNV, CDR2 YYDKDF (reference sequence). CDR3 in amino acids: CATSRQTVNTGELFF. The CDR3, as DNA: TGTGCCACCAGCAGACAAACAGTTAACACCGGGGAGCTGTTTTTT. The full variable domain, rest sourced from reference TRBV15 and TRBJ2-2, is DAMVIQNPRYQVTQFGKPVTLSCSQTLNHNVMYWYQQKSSQAPKLLFHYYDKDFNNEADTPDNFQSRRPNTSFCFLDIRSPGLGDTAMYLCATSRQTVNTGELFFGEGSRLTVL.

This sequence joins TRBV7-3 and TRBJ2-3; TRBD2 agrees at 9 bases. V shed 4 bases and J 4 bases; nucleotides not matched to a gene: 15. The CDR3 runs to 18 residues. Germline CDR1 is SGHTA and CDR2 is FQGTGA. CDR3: CASSSFPGLAGPPDTQYF. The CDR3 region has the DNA TGTGCCAGCAGCTCCTTCCCGGGACTAGCTGGCCCTCCAGATACGCAGTATTTT.

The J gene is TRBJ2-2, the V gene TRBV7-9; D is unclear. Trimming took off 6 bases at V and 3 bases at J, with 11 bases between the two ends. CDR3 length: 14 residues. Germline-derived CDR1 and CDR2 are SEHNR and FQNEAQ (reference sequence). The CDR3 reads CASRPSSYTGELFF. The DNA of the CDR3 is TGTGCCAGCAGACCTTCAAGCTACACCGGGGAGCTGTTTTTT.

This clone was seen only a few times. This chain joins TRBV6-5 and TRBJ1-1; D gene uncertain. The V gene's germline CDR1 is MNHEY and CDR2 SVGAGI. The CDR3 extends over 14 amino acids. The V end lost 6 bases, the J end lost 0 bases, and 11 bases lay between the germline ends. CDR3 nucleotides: TGTGCCAGCAGAGCGGCACCCCTGAACACTGAAGCTTTCTTT. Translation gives CASRAAPLNTEAFF.

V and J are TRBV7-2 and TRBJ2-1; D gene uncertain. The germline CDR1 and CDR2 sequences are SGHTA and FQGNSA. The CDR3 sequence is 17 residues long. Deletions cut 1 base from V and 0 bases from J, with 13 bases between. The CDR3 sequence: CASSLDPGLSSYNEQFF. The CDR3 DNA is TGTGCCAGCAGCTTAGATCCTGGGCTGAGCTCCTACAATGAGCAGTTCTTC.

The DNA for the CDR3 is TGTGCCAGCTCACCACAAAGGGGACAGAACACTGAAGCTTTCTTT. Residues: CASSPQRGQNTEAFF. V and J are TRBV18 and TRBJ1-1; the D gene is possibly TRBD1 (6 bases). Germline V gene lookup returns CDR1 KGHSH and CDR2 LQKENI. The ends were cut back, 1 base at V and 1 base at J, with 10 bases in the middle. The CDR3 covers 15 residues.

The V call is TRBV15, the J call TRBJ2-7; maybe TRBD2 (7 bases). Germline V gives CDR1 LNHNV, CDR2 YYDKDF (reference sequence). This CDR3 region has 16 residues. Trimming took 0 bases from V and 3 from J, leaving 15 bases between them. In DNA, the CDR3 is TGTGCCACCAGCAGAGATCTAGGGGGGGGCGGCTACGAGCAGTACTTC. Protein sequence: CATSRDLGGGGYEQYF.

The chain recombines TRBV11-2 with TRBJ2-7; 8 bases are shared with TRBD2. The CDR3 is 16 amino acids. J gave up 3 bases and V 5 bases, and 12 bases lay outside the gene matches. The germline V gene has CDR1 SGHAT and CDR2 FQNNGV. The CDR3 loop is CASSRPGTRTYYEQYF. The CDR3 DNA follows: TGTGCCAGCAGCCGCCCCGGGACTAGGACCTACTACGAGCAGTACTTC.

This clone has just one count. The CDR3 spells CASSPFGANQGTGELFF. CDR3 sequence (DNA): TGTGCCAGCAGCCCCTTCGGGGCAAATCAGGGGACCGGGGAGCTGTTTTTT. The chain uses TRBV4-2 and TRBJ2-2, with D possibly being TRBD1 (6 bases). Trimming removed 4 bases at V and 5 bases at J, with 20 bases between. This CDR3 has 17 residues. The germline gives CDR1 LGHNA, CDR2 YNFKEQ.

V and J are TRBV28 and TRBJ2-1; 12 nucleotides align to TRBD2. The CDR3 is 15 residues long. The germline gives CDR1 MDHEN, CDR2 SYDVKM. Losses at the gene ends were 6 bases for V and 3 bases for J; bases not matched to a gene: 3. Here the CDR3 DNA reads TGTGCCAGCAGGCCACTAGCGGGGGGCTACAATGAGCAGTTCTTC. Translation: CASRPLAGGYNEQFF.

Written as DNA, the CDR3 is TGTGCCAGCAGTGCCAGCGGGACAGATACGCAGTATTTT. This encodes CASSASGTDTQYF. The chain has TRBV6-5 and TRBJ2-3; D is possibly TRBD2 (6 bases). The CDR3 has 13 residues. V shed 5 bases and J shed 3 bases, with 9 bases lying between them. Germline V gives CDR1 MNHEY, CDR2 SVGAGI.

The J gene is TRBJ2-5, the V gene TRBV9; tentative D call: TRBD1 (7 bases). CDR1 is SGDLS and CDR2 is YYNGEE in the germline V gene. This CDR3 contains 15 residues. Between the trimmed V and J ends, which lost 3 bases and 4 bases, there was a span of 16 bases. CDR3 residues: CASSEGGQYGETQYF. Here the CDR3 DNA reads TGTGCCAGCAGCGAGGGGGGACAGTACGGAGAGACCCAGTACTTC.

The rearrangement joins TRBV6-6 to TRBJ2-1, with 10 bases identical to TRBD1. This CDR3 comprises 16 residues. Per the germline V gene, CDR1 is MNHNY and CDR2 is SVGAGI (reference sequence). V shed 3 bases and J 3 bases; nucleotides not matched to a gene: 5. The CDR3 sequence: CASSYPGQGYYNEQFF. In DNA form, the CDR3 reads TGTGCCAGCAGTTATCCGGGACAGGGGTACTACAATGAGCAGTTCTTC.

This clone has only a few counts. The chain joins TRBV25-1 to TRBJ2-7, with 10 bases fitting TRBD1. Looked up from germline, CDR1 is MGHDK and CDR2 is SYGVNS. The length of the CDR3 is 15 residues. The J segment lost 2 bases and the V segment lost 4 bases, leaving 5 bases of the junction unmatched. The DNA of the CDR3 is TGTGCCAGCAGTGGGCCCGGGACAGGGGCCTACGAGCAGTACTTC. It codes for CASSGPGTGAYEQYF.

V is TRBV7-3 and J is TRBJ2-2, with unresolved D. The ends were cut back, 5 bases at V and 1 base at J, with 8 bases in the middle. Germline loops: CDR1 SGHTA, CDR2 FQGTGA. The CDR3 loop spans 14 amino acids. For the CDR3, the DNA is TGTGCCAGCAGCCGCCGACAGAACACCGGGGAGCTGTTTTTT. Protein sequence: CASSRRQNTGELFF.

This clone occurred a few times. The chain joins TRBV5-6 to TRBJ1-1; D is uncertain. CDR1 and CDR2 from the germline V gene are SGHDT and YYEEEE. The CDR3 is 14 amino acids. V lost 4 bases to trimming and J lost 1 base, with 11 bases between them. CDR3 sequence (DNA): TGTGCCAGCAGCCGAGGGAGTTGGAACACTGAAGCTTTCTTT. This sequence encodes CASSRGSWNTEAFF.

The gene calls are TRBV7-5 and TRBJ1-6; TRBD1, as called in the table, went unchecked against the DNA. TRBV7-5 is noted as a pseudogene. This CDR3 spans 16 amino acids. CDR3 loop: CARSLAGGSYNSPLHF. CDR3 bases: TGTGCCAGAAGCTTAGCAGGGGGCTCCTATAATTCACCCCTCCACTTT.